The rows below give T cell receptor beta chains drawn from one sample of a study of beta chain features in type 1 diabetes. Libraries were prepared by immunoSEQ multiplex PCR; TCRdb keeps only in-frame clonotypes and omits some of them. The table records 160,000 or so clones, just over 8% of them present only once. Sequenced input: central memory CD4+ T cells from blood. The source of these receptors is a woman aged 18 to 35 with type 1 diabetes. The CDR3 runs from the conserved cysteine through the conserved F or W. D genes are given only for firm matches. Expanded clones are given a class, and other clones once, few, many or no size at all.

CDR3 DNA: TGTGCCAGCACAGACAGGGGGAACGGAATATCTCAGCCCCAGCATTTT
CDR3 protein: CASTDRGNGISQPQHF
clone size: .
D gene: TRBD1
V gene: TRBV2
J gene: TRBJ1-5

CDR3 DNA: TGCGCCAGCAGCTCGGACTTCCTCGGGGAGCTGTTTTTT
CDR3 protein: CASSSDFLGELFF
clone size: few
D gene: .
V gene: TRBV5-1
J gene: TRBJ2-2

CDR3 DNA: TGTGCCAGCGGTCGGGGTTCCAAGACAGGGGGCTGGAAAGAGACCCAGTACTTC
CDR3 protein: CASGRGSKTGGWKETQYF
clone size: .
D gene: TRBD1
V gene: TRBV25-1
J gene: TRBJ2-5

CDR3 DNA: TGCGCCAGCAGCCAGACTAGCGGGACAAACGAGCAGTACTTC
CDR3 protein: CASSQTSGTNEQYF
clone size: .
D gene: TRBD2
V gene: TRBV5-1
J gene: TRBJ2-7

CDR3 DNA: TGTGCCAGCTCACCACCGGGGACAGCCGAGACCCAGTACTTC
CDR3 protein: CASSPPGTAETQYF
clone size: .
D gene: TRBD1
V gene: TRBV18
J gene: TRBJ2-5

CDR3 DNA: TGTGCCAGTAGTGTAATTTGGACAGGGGGGGAACAGCCCCAGCATTTT
CDR3 protein: CASSVIWTGGEQPQHF
clone size: .
D gene: TRBD1
V gene: TRBV19
J gene: TRBJ1-5

CDR3 DNA: TGTGCCAGCAGCTTAACACGGGCCGGGGAGCTGTTTTTT
CDR3 protein: CASSLTRAGELFF
clone size: few
D gene: .
V gene: TRBV7-3
J gene: TRBJ2-2

CDR3 DNA: TGCAGCGTTCGACTAGCGGGGCGGGCAGATACGCAGTATTTT
CDR3 protein: CSVRLAGRADTQYF
clone size: many
D gene: TRBD2
V gene: TRBV29-1
J gene: TRBJ2-3

CDR3 DNA: TGTGCCAGCAGCTTAACTAGCGGGAGTTTACATGAGCAGTTCTTC
CDR3 protein: CASSLTSGSLHEQFF
clone size: .
D gene: TRBD2
V gene: TRBV7-2
J gene: TRBJ2-1

CDR3 DNA: TGTGCCAGCAAGGAAGGGGTCGCCGGGGAGCTGTTTTTT
CDR3 protein: CASKEGVAGELFF
clone size: few
D gene: .
V gene: TRBV28
J gene: TRBJ2-2

CDR3 DNA: TGCGCCAGCAGCCAAGGGCAGGCCTACAATGAGCAGTTCTTC
CDR3 protein: CASSQGQAYNEQFF
clone size: .
D gene: .
V gene: TRBV4-3
J gene: TRBJ2-1

CDR3 DNA: TGTGCCAGCGATAGTACAGGGATCCACTATGGCTACACCTTC
CDR3 protein: CASDSTGIHYGYTF
clone size: .
D gene: .
V gene: TRBV27
J gene: TRBJ1-2

CDR3 DNA: TGTGCCAGCAGCTTAGGGGACAGCCCAACTAATGAAAAACTGTTTTTT
CDR3 protein: CASSLGDSPTNEKLFF
clone size: .
D gene: TRBD1
V gene: TRBV7-9
J gene: TRBJ1-4

CDR3 DNA: TGTGCCAGCAGCTTTAGAGCGACCGGGGAGCTGTTTTTT
CDR3 protein: CASSFRATGELFF
clone size: .
D gene: .
V gene: TRBV5-4
J gene: TRBJ2-2

CDR3 DNA: TGTGCCAGCAGCCCAGGGGTTCCTCCCTACGAGCAGTACTTC
CDR3 protein: CASSPGVPPYEQYF
clone size: few
D gene: .
V gene: TRBV28
J gene: TRBJ2-7

CDR3 DNA: TGTGCCAGTAGAGGACAGGGAACCGGGGAGCTGTTTTTT
CDR3 protein: CASRGQGTGELFF
clone size: .
D gene: TRBD1
V gene: TRBV6-4
J gene: TRBJ2-2

CDR3 DNA: TGTGCCAGCAGCTTAGGGCTTGGCCTCCGATCAGCGCAGTATTTT
CDR3 protein: CASSLGLGLRSAQYF
clone size: few
D gene: .
V gene: TRBV7-3
J gene: TRBJ2-3

CDR3 DNA: TGTGCCAGCAGCTCACGGACTACCCGGTCCTACGAGCAGTACTTC
CDR3 protein: CASSSRTTRSYEQYF
clone size: .
D gene: .
V gene: TRBV7-2
J gene: TRBJ2-7

CDR3 DNA: TGTGCCAGCAGCCGACCGGGACAGGGTGCCGAGCAGTACTTC
CDR3 protein: CASSRPGQGAEQYF
clone size: few
D gene: TRBD1
V gene: TRBV5-4
J gene: TRBJ2-7

CDR3 DNA: TGTGCCTGCCTACCTCTAACGGGGCAGTACTTC
CDR3 protein: CACLPLTGQYF
clone size: few
D gene: .
V gene: TRBV30
J gene: TRBJ2-7

CDR3 DNA: TGCGCCAGCAGCCAAGCCCTGGACAGGGCATACGAGCAGTACTTC
CDR3 protein: CASSQALDRAYEQYF
clone size: few
D gene: TRBD1
V gene: TRBV4-3
J gene: TRBJ2-7

CDR3 DNA: TGTGCCAGCAGCCCAGTACTAGCGGGGCTTAACAATGAGCAGTTCTTC
CDR3 protein: CASSPVLAGLNNEQFF
clone size: few
D gene: TRBD2
V gene: TRBV7-9
J gene: TRBJ2-1

CDR3 DNA: TGCGCCAGCAGCTTGGAGCTAGCGGGGGCCCGGACCCAGTACTTC
CDR3 protein: CASSLELAGARTQYF
clone size: few
D gene: TRBD2
V gene: TRBV5-1
J gene: TRBJ2-5

CDR3 DNA: TGTGCCAGCAGACGACTGGAGACCCAGTACTTC
CDR3 protein: CASRRLETQYF
clone size: .
D gene: .
V gene: TRBV27
J gene: TRBJ2-5

CDR3 DNA: TGCAGCGTTCTCATTACTCCTGGGGCCAACGTCCTGACTTTC
CDR3 protein: CSVLITPGANVLTF
clone size: .
D gene: .
V gene: TRBV29-1
J gene: TRBJ2-6

CDR3 DNA: TGTGCCAGCAGCCCACTTGGCCAGGGCAATGGCTACACCTTC
CDR3 protein: CASSPLGQGNGYTF
clone size: .
D gene: .
V gene: TRBV27
J gene: TRBJ1-2

CDR3 DNA: TGTGCCAGCAGCTTCGGCAGGGGGCTTCTTTCTGGGGCCAACGTCCTGACTTTC
CDR3 protein: CASSFGRGLLSGANVLTF
clone size: .
D gene: TRBD1
V gene: TRBV5-6
J gene: TRBJ2-6

CDR3 DNA: TGCGCCAGCAGCTTGGGGAGCGGGAACACAGATACGCAGTATTTT
CDR3 protein: CASSLGSGNTDTQYF
clone size: .
D gene: TRBD2
V gene: TRBV5-1
J gene: TRBJ2-3

CDR3 DNA: TGTGCCTGGACGGACAGTCTAGGATACAATGAGCAGTTCTTC
CDR3 protein: CAWTDSLGYNEQFF
clone size: .
D gene: .
V gene: TRBV30
J gene: TRBJ2-1

CDR3 DNA: TGTGCCAGCAGCTTAGTCCCGGGACAGGGCTCCAATGAGCAGTTCTTC
CDR3 protein: CASSLVPGQGSNEQFF
clone size: .
D gene: TRBD1
V gene: TRBV7-8
J gene: TRBJ2-1

CDR3 DNA: TGTGCCAGCCGCCCCTCGGGTTTTCATTCACCCCTCCACTTT
CDR3 protein: CASRPSGFHSPLHF
clone size: few
D gene: .
V gene: TRBV2
J gene: TRBJ1-6

CDR3 DNA: TGTGCCAGCAGCCCTAGGGGGGGCTGGGGAGAGACCCAGTACTTC
CDR3 protein: CASSPRGGWGETQYF
clone size: .
D gene: .
V gene: TRBV7-6
J gene: TRBJ2-5

CDR3 DNA: TGTGCCTGGATCCGCCAGGGCACCTACGAGCAGTACTTC
CDR3 protein: CAWIRQGTYEQYF
clone size: few
D gene: .
V gene: TRBV30
J gene: TRBJ2-7

CDR3 DNA: TGTGCCAGCAGCCGGACAGGGGGCGTGACTGAAGCTTTCTTT
CDR3 protein: CASSRTGGVTEAFF
clone size: few
D gene: TRBD1
V gene: TRBV11-3
J gene: TRBJ1-1

CDR3 DNA: TGTGCCAGCAGCTCCGGACTCGAAGAGACCCAGTACTTC
CDR3 protein: CASSSGLEETQYF
clone size: .
D gene: .
V gene: TRBV13
J gene: TRBJ2-5